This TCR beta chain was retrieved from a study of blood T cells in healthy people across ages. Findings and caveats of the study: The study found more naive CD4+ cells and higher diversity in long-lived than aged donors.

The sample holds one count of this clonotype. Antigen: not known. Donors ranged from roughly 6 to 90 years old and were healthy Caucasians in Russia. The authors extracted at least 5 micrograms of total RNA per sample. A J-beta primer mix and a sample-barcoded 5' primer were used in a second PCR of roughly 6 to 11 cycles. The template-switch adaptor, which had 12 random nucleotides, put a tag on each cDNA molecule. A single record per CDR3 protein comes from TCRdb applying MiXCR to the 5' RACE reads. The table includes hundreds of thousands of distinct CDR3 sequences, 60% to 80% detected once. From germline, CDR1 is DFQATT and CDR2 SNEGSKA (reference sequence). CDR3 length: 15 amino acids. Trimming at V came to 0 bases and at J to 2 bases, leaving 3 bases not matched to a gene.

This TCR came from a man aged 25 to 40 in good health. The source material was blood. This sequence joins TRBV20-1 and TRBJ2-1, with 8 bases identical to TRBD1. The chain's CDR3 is CSAREGQGTYNEQFF. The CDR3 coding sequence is TGCAGTGCTAGAGAAGGACAGGGAACCTACAATGAGCAGTTCTTC.